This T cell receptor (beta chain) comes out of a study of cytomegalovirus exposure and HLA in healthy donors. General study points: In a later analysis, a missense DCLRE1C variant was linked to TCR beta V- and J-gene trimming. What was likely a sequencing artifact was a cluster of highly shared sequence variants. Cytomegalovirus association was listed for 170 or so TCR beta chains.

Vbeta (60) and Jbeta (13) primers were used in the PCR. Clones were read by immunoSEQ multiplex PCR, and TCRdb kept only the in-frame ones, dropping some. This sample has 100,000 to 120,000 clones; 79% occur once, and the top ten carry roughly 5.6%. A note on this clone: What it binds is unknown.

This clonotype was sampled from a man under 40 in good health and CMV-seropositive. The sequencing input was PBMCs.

In DNA form, the CDR3 reads TGTGCCTGGAGTGTAGGGGGGGTAGGGTACGAGCAGTACTTC. This translates into CAWSVGGVGYEQYF. V and J are TRBV30 and TRBJ2-7; a possible D gene is TRBD2 (7 bases). The CDR3 is made up of 14 amino acids. Germline V lookup: CDR1 GTSNPN, CDR2 SVGIG (reference sequence). Trimming shortened V by 0 bases and J by 4 bases, and 13 bases separated the two germline ends.